This TCR beta chain was documented in a study of T cells in lung cancer brain metastases. This clone has a single count. Its target is not known. The germline CDR1 and CDR2 sequences are SQVTM and ANQGSEA. The trim removed 6 bases at V and 2 bases at J, leaving 0 bases unmatched. The CDR3 has 12 residues. General study findings and limits: Brain metastasis T cell infiltration was not adjusted for preoperative corticosteroid effects.

Libraries were prepared by immunoSEQ multiplex PCR; TCRdb keeps only in-frame clonotypes and omits some of them. The sample carries approximately 3,000 clones, about 90% recorded once. Sequencing was done on a sample of tumor tissue from the primary lung tumor. The J gene is TRBJ1-2, the V gene TRBV29-1; 10 nucleotides line up with TRBD1. This receptor was taken from a man aged 70 or older with non-small cell lung cancer. For the CDR3, the DNA is TGCAGCGTGACAGGGGGCAACTATGGCTACACCTTC. Translating it yields CSVTGGNYGYTF. Variable domain in full (rest from reference TRBV29-1 and TRBJ1-2): SAVISQKPSRDICQRGTSLTIQCQVDSQVTMMFWYRQQPGQSLTLIATANQGSEATYESGFVIDKFPISRPNLTFSTLTVSNMSPEDSSIYLCSVTGGNYGYTFGSGTRLTVV.